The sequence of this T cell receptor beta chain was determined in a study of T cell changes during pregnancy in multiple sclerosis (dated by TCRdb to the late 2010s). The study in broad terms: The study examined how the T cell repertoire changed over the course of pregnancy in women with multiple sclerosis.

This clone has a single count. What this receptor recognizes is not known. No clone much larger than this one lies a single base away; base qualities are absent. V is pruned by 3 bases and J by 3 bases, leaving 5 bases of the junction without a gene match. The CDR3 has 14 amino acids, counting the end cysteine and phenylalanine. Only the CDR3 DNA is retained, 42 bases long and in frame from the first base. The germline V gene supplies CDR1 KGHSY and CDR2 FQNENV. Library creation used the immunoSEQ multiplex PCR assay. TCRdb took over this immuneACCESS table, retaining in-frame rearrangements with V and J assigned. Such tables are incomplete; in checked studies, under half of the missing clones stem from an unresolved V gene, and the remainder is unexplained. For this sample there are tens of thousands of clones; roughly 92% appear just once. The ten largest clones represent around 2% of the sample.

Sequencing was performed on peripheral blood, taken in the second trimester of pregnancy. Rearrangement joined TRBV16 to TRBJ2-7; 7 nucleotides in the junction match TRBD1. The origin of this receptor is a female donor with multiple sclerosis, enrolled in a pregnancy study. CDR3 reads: CASSHGTVSYEQYF. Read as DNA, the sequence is TGTGCCAGCAGCCACGGGACAGTAAGCTACGAGCAGTACTTC.